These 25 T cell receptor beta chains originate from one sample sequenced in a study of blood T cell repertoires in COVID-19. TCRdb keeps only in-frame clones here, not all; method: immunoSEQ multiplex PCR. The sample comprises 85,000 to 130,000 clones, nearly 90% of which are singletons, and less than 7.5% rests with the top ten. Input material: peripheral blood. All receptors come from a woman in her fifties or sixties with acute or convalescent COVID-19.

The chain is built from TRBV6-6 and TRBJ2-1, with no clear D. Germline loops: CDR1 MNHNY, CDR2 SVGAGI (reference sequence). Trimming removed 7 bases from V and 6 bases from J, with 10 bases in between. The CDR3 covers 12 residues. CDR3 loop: CASKESGNEQFF. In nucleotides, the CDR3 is TGTGCCAGCAAGGAGTCGGGCAATGAGCAGTTCTTC.

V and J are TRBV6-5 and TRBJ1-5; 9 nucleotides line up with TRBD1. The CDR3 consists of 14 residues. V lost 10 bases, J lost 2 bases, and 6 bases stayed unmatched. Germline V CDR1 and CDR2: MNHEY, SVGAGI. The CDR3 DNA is TGTGCCACCCTGGGACAGGGTGGCAATCAGCCCCAGCATTTT. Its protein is CATLGQGGNQPQHF.

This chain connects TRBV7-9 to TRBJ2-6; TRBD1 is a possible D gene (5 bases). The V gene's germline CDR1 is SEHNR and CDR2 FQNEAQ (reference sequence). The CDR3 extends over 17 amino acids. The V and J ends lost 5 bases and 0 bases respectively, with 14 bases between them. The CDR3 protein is CASSLRELGSGANVLTF. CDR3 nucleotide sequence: TGTGCCAGCAGCCTCAGGGAATTAGGCTCTGGGGCCAACGTCCTGACTTTC. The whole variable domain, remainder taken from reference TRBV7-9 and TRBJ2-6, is DTGVSQNPRHKITKRGQNVTFRCDPISEHNRLYWYRQTLGQGPEFLTYFQNEAQLEKSRLLSDRFSAERPKGSFSTLEIQRTEQGDSAMYLCASSLRELGSGANVLTFGAGSRLTVL.

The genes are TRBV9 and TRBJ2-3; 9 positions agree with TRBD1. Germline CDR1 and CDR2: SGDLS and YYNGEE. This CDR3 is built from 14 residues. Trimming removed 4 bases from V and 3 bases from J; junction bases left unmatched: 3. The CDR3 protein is CASSFGQGTDTQYF. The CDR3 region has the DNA TGTGCCAGCAGCTTTGGACAGGGGACAGATACGCAGTATTTT.

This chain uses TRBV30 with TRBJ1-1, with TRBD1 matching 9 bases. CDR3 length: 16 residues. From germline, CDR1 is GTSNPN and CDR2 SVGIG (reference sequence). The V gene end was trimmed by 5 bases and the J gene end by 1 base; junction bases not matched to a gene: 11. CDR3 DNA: TGTGCCTGGTCCCCCGGACAGGGGAGGGGGAACACTGAAGCTTTCTTT. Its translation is CAWSPGQGRGNTEAFF.

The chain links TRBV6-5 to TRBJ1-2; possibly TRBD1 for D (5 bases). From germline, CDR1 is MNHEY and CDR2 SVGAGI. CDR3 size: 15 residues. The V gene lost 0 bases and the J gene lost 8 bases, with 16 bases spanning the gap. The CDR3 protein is CASSYSETEPTGYTF. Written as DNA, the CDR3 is TGTGCCAGCAGTTACTCGGAGACAGAGCCTACAGGCTACACCTTC.

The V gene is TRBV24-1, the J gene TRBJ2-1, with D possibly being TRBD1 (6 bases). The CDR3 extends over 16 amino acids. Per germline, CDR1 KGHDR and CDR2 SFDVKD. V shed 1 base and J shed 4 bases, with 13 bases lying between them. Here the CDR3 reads CATSDLGGAEYNEQFF. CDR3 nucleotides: TGTGCCACCAGTGATTTAGGGGGAGCTGAGTACAATGAGCAGTTCTTC.

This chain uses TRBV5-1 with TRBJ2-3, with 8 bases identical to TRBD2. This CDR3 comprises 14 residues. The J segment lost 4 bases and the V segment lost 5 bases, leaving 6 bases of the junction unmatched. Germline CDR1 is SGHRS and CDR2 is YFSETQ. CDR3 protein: CASRVGLASDTQYF. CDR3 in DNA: TGCGCCAGCAGGGTCGGACTAGCATCAGATACGCAGTATTTT. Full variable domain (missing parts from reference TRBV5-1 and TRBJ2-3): KAGVTQTPRYLIKTRGQQVTLSCSPISGHRSVSWYQQTPGQGLQFLFEYFSETQRNKGNFPGRFSGRQFSNSRSEMNVSTLELGDSALYLCASRVGLASDTQYFGPGTRLTVL.

DNA of the CDR3: TGTGCCAGCAGTTTGGACGGGAGGGCCCACAATGAGCAGTTCTTC. Encoded protein: CASSLDGRAHNEQFF. The rearrangement links TRBV28 to TRBJ2-1; 8 bases agree with TRBD2. V was pared by 3 bases and J by 5 bases, with 6 bases of the junction left unmatched. The CDR3 is 15 residues long. Germline CDR1 reads MDHEN; CDR2 reads SYDVKM.

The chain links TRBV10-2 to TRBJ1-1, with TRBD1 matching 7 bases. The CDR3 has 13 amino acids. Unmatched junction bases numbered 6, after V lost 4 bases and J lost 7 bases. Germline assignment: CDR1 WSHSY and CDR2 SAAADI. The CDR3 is CASSAGTVGEAFF. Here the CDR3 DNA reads TGCGCCAGCAGTGCCGGGACAGTGGGTGAAGCTTTCTTT.

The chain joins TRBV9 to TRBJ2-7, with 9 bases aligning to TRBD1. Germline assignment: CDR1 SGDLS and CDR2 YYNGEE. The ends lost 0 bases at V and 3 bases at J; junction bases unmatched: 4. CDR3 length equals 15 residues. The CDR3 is CASSVGGTGIYEQYF. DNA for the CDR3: TGTGCCAGCAGCGTAGGTGGGACAGGGATCTACGAGCAGTACTTC.

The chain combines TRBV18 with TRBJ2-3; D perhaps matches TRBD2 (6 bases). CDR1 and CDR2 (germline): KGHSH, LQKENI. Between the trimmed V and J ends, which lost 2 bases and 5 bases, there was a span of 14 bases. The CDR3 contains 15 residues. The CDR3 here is CASSPWARDEDTQYF. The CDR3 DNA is TGTGCCAGCTCACCATGGGCGCGGGATGAAGATACGCAGTATTTT. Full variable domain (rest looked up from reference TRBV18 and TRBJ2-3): NAGVMQNPRHLVRRRGQEARLRCSPMKGHSHVYWYRQLPEEGLKFMVYLQKENIIDESGMPKERFSAEFPKEGPSILRIQQVVRGDSAAYFCASSPWARDEDTQYFGPGTRLTVL.

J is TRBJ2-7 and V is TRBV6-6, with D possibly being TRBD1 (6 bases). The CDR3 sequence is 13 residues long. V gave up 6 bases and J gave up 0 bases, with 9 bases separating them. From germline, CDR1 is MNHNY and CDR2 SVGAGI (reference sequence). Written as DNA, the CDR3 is TGTGCCAGCAGCCGGGACATCTCCTACGAGCAGTACTTC. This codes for CASSRDISYEQYF.

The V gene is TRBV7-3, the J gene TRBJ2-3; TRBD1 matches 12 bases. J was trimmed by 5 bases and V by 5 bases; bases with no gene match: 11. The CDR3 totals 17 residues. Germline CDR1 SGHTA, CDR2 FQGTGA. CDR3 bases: TGTGCCAGCAGCCTAAACCCCGGGACAGGGGGCAGAGATACGCAGTATTTT. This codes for CASSLNPGTGGRDTQYF.

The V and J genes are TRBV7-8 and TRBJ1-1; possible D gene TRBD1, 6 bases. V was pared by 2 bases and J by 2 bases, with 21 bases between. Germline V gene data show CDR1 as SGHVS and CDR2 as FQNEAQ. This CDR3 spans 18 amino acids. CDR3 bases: TGTGCCAGCAGCTTAAATACTCTTCCGGGACAAGGTAACACTGAAGCTTTCTTT. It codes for CASSLNTLPGQGNTEAFF.

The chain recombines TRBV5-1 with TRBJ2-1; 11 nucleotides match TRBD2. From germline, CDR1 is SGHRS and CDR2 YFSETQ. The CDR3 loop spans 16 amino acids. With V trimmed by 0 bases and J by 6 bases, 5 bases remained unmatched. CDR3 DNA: TGCGCCAGCAGCTTGGCAGTACTAGCGGGAGTCAATGAGCAGTTCTTC. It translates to CASSLAVLAGVNEQFF.

CDR3 nucleotide sequence: TGCAGTGCCAGTCCTACGGTTAATTCACCCCTCCACTTT. Its protein is CSASPTVNSPLHF. The V call is TRBV20-1, the J call TRBJ1-6, with unresolved D. The V gene's germline CDR1 is DFQATT and CDR2 SNEGSKA (reference sequence). Deletions cut 6 bases from V and 6 bases from J, with 12 bases between. This CDR3 spans 13 amino acids.

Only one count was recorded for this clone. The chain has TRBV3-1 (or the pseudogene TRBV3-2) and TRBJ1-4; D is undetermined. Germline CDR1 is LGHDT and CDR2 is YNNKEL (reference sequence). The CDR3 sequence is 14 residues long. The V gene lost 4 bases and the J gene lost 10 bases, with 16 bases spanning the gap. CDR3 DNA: TGTGCCAGCAGCCTTTTCCGACGGGAGGGAAAACTGTTTTTT. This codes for CASSLFRREGKLFF.

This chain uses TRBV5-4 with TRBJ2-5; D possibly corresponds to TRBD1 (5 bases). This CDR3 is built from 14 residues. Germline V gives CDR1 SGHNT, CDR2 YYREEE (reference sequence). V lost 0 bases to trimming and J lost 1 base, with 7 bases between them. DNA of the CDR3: TGTGCCAGCAGCTTGGTGGACACCCAAGAGACCCAGTACTTC. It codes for CASSLVDTQETQYF.

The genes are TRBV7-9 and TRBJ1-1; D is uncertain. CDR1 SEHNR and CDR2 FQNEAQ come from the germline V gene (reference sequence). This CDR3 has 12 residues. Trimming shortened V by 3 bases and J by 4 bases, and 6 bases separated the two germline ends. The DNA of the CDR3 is TGTGCCAGCAGCTTTTGGAGCACTGAAGCTTTCTTT. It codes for CASSFWSTEAFF.

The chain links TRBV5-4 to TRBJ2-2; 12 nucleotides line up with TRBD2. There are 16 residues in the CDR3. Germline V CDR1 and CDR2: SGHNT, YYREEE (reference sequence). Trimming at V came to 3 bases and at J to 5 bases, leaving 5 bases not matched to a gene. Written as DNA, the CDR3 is TGTGCCAGCAGCTCTATTGGACTAGCGGGGACCGGGGAGCTGTTTTTT. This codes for CASSSIGLAGTGELFF.

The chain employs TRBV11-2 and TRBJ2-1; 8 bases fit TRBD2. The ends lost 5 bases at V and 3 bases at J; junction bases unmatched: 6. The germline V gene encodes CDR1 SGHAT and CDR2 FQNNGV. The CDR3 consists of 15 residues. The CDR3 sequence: CASSNAGGGYNEQFF. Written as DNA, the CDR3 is TGTGCCAGCAGCAACGCGGGAGGAGGCTACAATGAGCAGTTCTTC. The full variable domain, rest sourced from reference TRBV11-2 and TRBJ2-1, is EAGVAQSPRYKIIEKRQSVAFWCNPISGHATLYWYQQILGQGPKLLIQFQNNGVVDDSQLPKDRFSAERLKGVDSTLKIQPAKLEDSAVYLCASSNAGGGYNEQFFGPGTRLTVL.

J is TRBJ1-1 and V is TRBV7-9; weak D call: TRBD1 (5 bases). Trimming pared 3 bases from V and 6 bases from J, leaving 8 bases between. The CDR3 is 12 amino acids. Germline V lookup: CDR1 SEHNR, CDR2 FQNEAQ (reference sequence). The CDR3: CASSLWGAEAFF. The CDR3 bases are TGTGCCAGCAGCTTGTGGGGCGCTGAAGCTTTCTTT.

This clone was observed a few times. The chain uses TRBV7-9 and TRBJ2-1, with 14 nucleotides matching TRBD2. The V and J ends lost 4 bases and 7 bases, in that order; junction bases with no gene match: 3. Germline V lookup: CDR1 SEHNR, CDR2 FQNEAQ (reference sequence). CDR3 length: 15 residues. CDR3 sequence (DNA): TGTGCCAGCAGCTGGGGACTAGCGGGAGAAAATGAGCAGTTCTTC. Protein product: CASSWGLAGENEQFF.

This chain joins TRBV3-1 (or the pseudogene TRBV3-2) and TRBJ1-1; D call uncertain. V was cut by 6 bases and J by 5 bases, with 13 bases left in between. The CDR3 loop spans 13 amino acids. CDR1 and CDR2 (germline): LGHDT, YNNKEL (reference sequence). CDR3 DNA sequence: TGTGCCAGCAGTCCTCGGGTAGCAACTGAAGCTTTCTTT. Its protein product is CASSPRVATEAFF.